Listed here are 10 T cell receptor beta chains from one sample, sequenced in a study of blood T cell repertoires in COVID-19. Clones were sequenced by immunoSEQ multiplex PCR, and TCRdb holds only the in-frame ones, with some missing. The table shows 140,000 to 150,000 clones, with around 85% occurring only once. The source material was peripheral blood. The receptors derive from a woman aged 60 to 75 with COVID-19, enrolled during active disease.

This clone was seen just once. The chain has TRBV6-1 and TRBJ1-5; D not resolved. V was clipped by 1 base and J by 4 bases, with 8 bases between them. The CDR3 loop spans 14 amino acids. Germline V gene data show CDR1 as MNHNS and CDR2 as SASEGT. The CDR3 protein is CASSEVRVNQPQHF. The CDR3 DNA reads as TGTGCCAGCAGTGAAGTTCGTGTTAATCAGCCCCAGCATTTT.

V is TRBV15 and J is TRBJ1-1; 7 bases align to TRBD1. Germline lookup yields CDR1 LNHNV and CDR2 YYDKDF (reference sequence). There are 14 residues in the CDR3. V was clipped by 5 bases and J by 1 base; unmatched bases: 4. The DNA of the CDR3 is TGTGCCACCAGCGTACGACAGGGGAACACTGAAGCTTTCTTT. Amino acid sequence: CATSVRQGNTEAFF.

The J gene is TRBJ1-4, the V gene TRBV25-1; TRBD1 aligns across 7 bases. Trimming took 3 bases from V and 4 from J; bases not matched to a gene: 5. The CDR3 is 15 amino acids. Germline CDR1 reads MGHDK; CDR2 reads SYGVNS. This chain's CDR3 is CASSDPTGINEKLFF. CDR3 DNA: TGTGCCAGCAGTGACCCGACAGGGATTAATGAAAAACTGTTTTTT.

In its sample, this clone was seen once. V is TRBV11-2 and J is TRBJ2-2, with a tentative D call TRBD2 (7 bases). The germline V gene encodes CDR1 SGHAT and CDR2 FQNNGV. The CDR3 consists of 15 residues. V lost 4 bases and J 7 bases, leaving 16 bases between the germline ends. CDR3 coding DNA: TGTGCCAGCAGCTCCCTGAGGGGGGGCGGCGGGGAGCTGTTTTTT. It specifies CASSSLRGGGGELFF.

This chain uses TRBV19 with TRBJ1-3; TRBD1 is a possible D gene (6 bases). V lost 6 bases, J lost 0 bases, and 15 bases lay in between. The CDR3 has 16 residues. Looked up from germline, CDR1 is LNHDA and CDR2 is SQIVND (reference sequence). The CDR3 region has the DNA TGTGCCAGTAGCCTCCCCGGGACAATCTCTGGAAACACCATATATTTT. Translating it yields CASSLPGTISGNTIYF.

The chain uses TRBV19 and TRBJ1-3; 7 bases match TRBD1. There are 15 residues in the CDR3. CDR1 and CDR2 from the germline V gene are LNHDA and SQIVND (reference sequence). V was clipped by 3 bases and J by 4 bases; unmatched bases: 6. CDR3 amino acids: CASSIATGTGNTIYF. Here the CDR3 DNA reads TGTGCCAGTAGTATCGCGACAGGGACGGGAAACACCATATATTTT. Full variable domain (rest looked up from reference TRBV19 and TRBJ1-3): DGGITQSPKYLFRKEGQNVTLSCEQNLNHDAMYWYRQDPGQGLRLIYYSQIVNDFQKGDIAEGYSVSREKKESFPLTVTSAQKNPTAFYLCASSIATGTGNTIYFGEGSWLTVV.

The V gene is TRBV6-1, the J gene TRBJ1-2; TRBD1 is a possible D gene (5 bases). The V gene lost 3 bases and the J gene lost 4 bases, with 12 bases spanning the gap. Germline CDR1 reads MNHNS; CDR2 reads SASEGT. This CDR3 is 14 amino acids long. CDR3 residues: CASSETQVAYGYTF. The DNA of the CDR3 is TGTGCCAGCAGTGAGACACAGGTCGCCTATGGCTACACCTTC.

The CDR3 DNA reads as TGTGCCTGGAGTGTGGGGTTGACTAGCGGGTTGACCTACGAGCAGTACTTC. Translated: CAWSVGLTSGLTYEQYF. The chain combines TRBV30 with TRBJ2-7; 10 bases align to TRBD2. V was pared by 0 bases and J by 2 bases, with 10 bases of the junction left unmatched. The CDR3 covers 17 residues. CDR1 GTSNPN and CDR2 SVGIG come from the germline V gene (reference sequence).

The rearrangement links TRBV27 to TRBJ1-1, with 7 bases that match TRBD1. Germline V CDR1 and CDR2: MNHEY, SMNVEV (reference sequence). Trimming at V came to 10 bases and at J to 0 bases, leaving 5 bases not matched to a gene. The CDR3 consists of 13 residues. This chain's CDR3 is CAIRDSLNTEAFF. In nucleotides, the CDR3 is TGTGCCATCCGGGACAGCTTGAACACTGAAGCTTTCTTT.

This clone appeared a few times. The genes are TRBV6-1 and TRBJ1-2; D is perhaps TRBD1 (6 bases). V was cut by 2 bases and J by 2 bases, with 9 bases left in between. The CDR3 totals 14 residues. The germline V gene encodes CDR1 MNHNS and CDR2 SASEGT. CDR3 loop: CASSETQGNYGYTF. The CDR3, as DNA: TGTGCCAGCAGTGAAACCCAGGGGAACTATGGCTACACCTTC.